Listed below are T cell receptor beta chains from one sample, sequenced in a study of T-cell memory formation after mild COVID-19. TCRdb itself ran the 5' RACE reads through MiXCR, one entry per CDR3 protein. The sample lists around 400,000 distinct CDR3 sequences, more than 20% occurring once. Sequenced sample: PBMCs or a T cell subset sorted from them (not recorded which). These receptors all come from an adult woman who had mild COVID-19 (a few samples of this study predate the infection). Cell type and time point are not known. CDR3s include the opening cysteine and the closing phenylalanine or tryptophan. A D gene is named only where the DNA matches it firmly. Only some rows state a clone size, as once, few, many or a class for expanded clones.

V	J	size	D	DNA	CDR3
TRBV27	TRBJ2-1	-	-	TGTGCCAGCAGTCCCTCCTGGGTCGATGAGCAGTTCTTC	CASSPSWVDEQFF
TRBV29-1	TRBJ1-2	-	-	TGCAGCGTTGAAGACCTGACAGAAGGCTACACCTTC	CSVEDLTEGYTF
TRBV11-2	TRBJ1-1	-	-	TGTGCCAGCAGCGACAGTCTATTGAACACTGAAGCTTTCTTT	CASSDSLLNTEAFF
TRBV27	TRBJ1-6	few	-	TGTGCCAGCAGTCTCGTACAAGGGGGTTTTAGCTCCTATAATTCACCCCTCCACTTT	CASSLVQGGFSSYNSPLHF
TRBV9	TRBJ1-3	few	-	TGTGCCAGCAGCGGGCGACAGGATGGAAACACCATATATTTT	CASSGRQDGNTIYF
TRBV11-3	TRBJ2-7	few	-	TGTGCCAGCAGCCCCCGGACAGTTAGCTCCTACGAGCAGTACTTC	CASSPRTVSSYEQYF
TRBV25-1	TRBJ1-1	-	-	TGTGCCAGCACCGGAACGGGTTTCACTGAAGCTTTCTTT	CASTGTGFTEAFF
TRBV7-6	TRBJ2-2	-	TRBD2	TGTGCCAGCAGCCTCCCTGGCCTAGCGGGAGGGTTCGGGGAGCTGTTTTTT	CASSLPGLAGGFGELFF
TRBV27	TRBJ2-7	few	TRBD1	TGTGCCCTCCCGGGGCAGGGGGCTAGAGAGCAGTACTTC	CALPGQGAREQYF
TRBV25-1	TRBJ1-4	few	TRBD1	TGTGCCAGCGGGACGGGACAGATAAATGAAAAACTGTTTTTT	CASGTGQINEKLFF